This TCR beta chain stems from a study of blood T cell repertoires in COVID-19. Study-wide context: PBMCs, B-cell-depleted T cells, or T cells provided the cDNA or gDNA that made up the material.

Original methodology: Estimates of nucleated cell counts were drawn from the amplification of reference gene primers. Repertoires were generated with immunoSEQ multiplex PCR, while TCRdb's copy carries only in-frame clones and drops some. V and J calls and clone size follow that table, whereas D and trimming were derived from the DNA. Among 55,000 to 85,000 clones listed, over 75% were seen once. Sequencing was done on a sample of peripheral blood. The clonotype originates from a human donor in a cohort sampled during active COVID-19.

The CDR3 nucleotides read TGTGCCACCAGTGAACTTACTGGACTTGGAGAGACCCAGTACTTC. Protein: CATSELTGLGETQYF. The rearrangement joins TRBV24-1 to TRBJ2-5; TRBD2 is a possible D gene (5 bases). Germline CDR1 is KGHDR and CDR2 is SFDVKD. Trimming left V 4 bases short and J 4 bases short, with 15 bases between. CDR3 length: 15 amino acids.